The entry below gives a single T cell receptor beta chain sequence along with its context. The data belong to a study of blood T cells in healthy people across ages. In germline, CDR1 is SGHNT, CDR2 YENEEA. This CDR3 is built from 15 residues. Trimming removed 1 base from V and 7 bases from J; junction bases left unmatched: 6. Using a J-beta primer mix together with a sample-barcoded 5' primer, a second PCR was run for roughly 6 to 12 cycles. A single record per CDR3 protein comes from TCRdb applying MiXCR to the 5' RACE reads. Here the sample spans about 970,000 distinct CDR3 sequences, roughly 51% being singletons.

This sequence was found in a woman aged 55-70 years in good health. The sequencing sample was made of blood. This sequence joins TRBV11-3 and TRBJ2-1; 8 nucleotides align to TRBD2. This CDR3 reads CASSLGYGRGNEQFF. The CDR3 nucleotides are TGTGCCAGCAGCTTAGGTTACGGGAGGGGGAATGAGCAGTTCTTC.